This passage covers 30 T cell receptor beta chains from one sample sequenced in a study of graft-versus-host responses after intestinal transplantation. Produced via immunoSEQ multiplex PCR; TCRdb's table is partial and in-frame only. The repertoire holds fewer than 100,000 clones, with about 83% as singletons. The source was PBMCs, collected 255 days after intestinal transplant. These receptors all stem from a human patient who received an intestinal transplant, so some T cells may come from the graft donor.

This clone was counted once. The V call is TRBV15, the J call TRBJ2-1; 9 nucleotides align to TRBD2. After removal of 4 bases from V and 2 bases from J, the junction contained 6 bases not matched to a gene. Per the germline V gene, CDR1 is LNHNV and CDR2 is YYDKDF (reference sequence). The CDR3 sequence is 16 residues long. As DNA, the CDR3 is TGTGCCACCAGCATAGCGGGAGACGGCCCCTACAATGAGCAGTTCTTC. It specifies CATSIAGDGPYNEQFF. Variable domain in full (rest from reference TRBV15 and TRBJ2-1): DAMVIQNPRYQVTQFGKPVTLSCSQTLNHNVMYWYQQKSSQAPKLLFHYYDKDFNNEADTPDNFQSRRPNTSFCFLDIRSPGLGDTAMYLCATSIAGDGPYNEQFFGPGTRLTVL.

This clone turned up a few times. This chain connects TRBV27 to TRBJ2-5, with D perhaps matching TRBD2 (6 bases). In germline, CDR1 is MNHEY, CDR2 SMNVEV (reference sequence). The V and J ends lost 8 bases and 7 bases respectively, with 14 bases between them. The length of the CDR3 is 12 residues. The CDR3 region is CASGQGGGTQYF. DNA of the CDR3: TGTGCCAGCGGTCAGGGAGGAGGGACCCAGTACTTC.

This clone was observed a handful of times. This CDR3 is also generated by other DNA sequences in the sample. The rearrangement uses TRBV7-9 and TRBJ1-2; no firm D call. This CDR3 has 12 amino acids. The V end was cut by 3 bases, the J end by 8 bases, with 10 bases between. Per germline, CDR1 SEHNR and CDR2 FQNEAQ (reference sequence). CDR3 nucleotides: TGTGCCAGCAGCTTGGATGCGGGCGGCTACACCTTC. Its protein product is CASSLDAGGYTF.

The J gene is TRBJ1-2, the V gene TRBV4-1, with D perhaps TRBD1 (6 bases). CDR3 size: 13 residues. CDR1 is MGHRA, CDR2 YSYEKL, per germline. V was shortened by 7 bases and J by 6 bases, with 15 bases between the two germline ends. CDR3 sequence reads: CASTSGGTDGYTF. Here the CDR3 DNA reads TGCGCCAGCACCTCCGGGGGCACGGATGGCTACACCTTC.

The chain is built from TRBV11-1 and TRBJ2-2; tentatively, D is TRBD1 (6 bases). The germline V gene encodes CDR1 SGHAT and CDR2 FQDESV (reference sequence). The germline V and J ends were trimmed by 7 bases and 0 bases, with 12 bases remaining between them. The CDR3 extends over 15 amino acids. CDR3 region: CASTLGGPNTGELFF. The CDR3 bases are TGTGCCAGCACACTTGGGGGCCCGAACACCGGGGAGCTGTTTTTT.

J is TRBJ2-7 and V is TRBV28, with a possible D match to TRBD2 (5 bases). This CDR3 has 14 amino acids. The V gene's germline CDR1 is MDHEN and CDR2 SYDVKM. Between the trimmed V and J ends, which lost 4 bases and 5 bases, there was a span of 15 bases. The CDR3 protein is CASSSRVPGDEQYV. The CDR3 DNA sequence: TGTGCCAGCAGTTCCCGGGTCCCCGGGGACGAGCAGTACGTC.

This clone was detected only a few times. In DNA form, the CDR3 reads TGTGCCAGTAGTACCCCCGATGCAGAGCTCTATGGCTACACCTTC. It specifies CASSTPDAELYGYTF. The chain uses TRBV19 and TRBJ1-2; D unclear. The length of the CDR3 is 15 residues. The germline V gene encodes CDR1 LNHDA and CDR2 SQIVND (reference sequence). V gave up 4 bases and J gave up 4 bases, with 16 bases separating them.

This sequence joins TRBV9 and TRBJ2-5; the D call may be TRBD1 or TRBD2 (5 bases each). The germline CDR1 and CDR2 sequences are SGDLS and YYNGEE. V dropped 2 bases and J dropped 6 bases, with 17 bases sitting between them. The CDR3 runs to 15 residues. CDR3 sequence reads: CASSVGTQGGQTQYF. The CDR3 DNA reads as TGTGCCAGCAGCGTGGGGACCCAGGGCGGGCAGACCCAGTACTTC.

A few counts support this clone. This sequence joins TRBV5-4 and TRBJ2-2; D possibly corresponds to TRBD1 (6 bases). Deletions cut 1 base from V and 4 bases from J, with 11 bases between. This CDR3 spans 15 amino acids. Germline V lookup: CDR1 SGHNT, CDR2 YYREEE (reference sequence). Here the CDR3 DNA reads TGTGCCAGCAGCTTGTTACCAGGGGCCACCGGGGAGCTGTTTTTT. Translating it yields CASSLLPGATGELFF.

V usage is TRBV2 and J usage is TRBJ2-5; D gene ambiguous. V was cut by 7 bases and J by 0 bases, with 3 bases left in between. CDR1 and CDR2 (germline): SNHLY, FYNNEI. CDR3 size: 11 residues. The CDR3 DNA sequence: TGTGCCAGCACCGACCAAGAGACCCAGTACTTC. Its translation is CASTDQETQYF.

The chain couples TRBV11-2 to TRBJ1-2, with 9 bases lining up with TRBD1. Germline CDR1 SGHAT, CDR2 FQNNGV. Trimming took 5 bases from V and 0 from J; bases not matched to a gene: 13. The CDR3 extends over 18 amino acids. CDR3 bases: TGTGCCAGCAGCCCAGCGTGGGACAGGGTGAGAGCTAACTATGGCTACACCTTC. It encodes CASSPAWDRVRANYGYTF. Variable domain in full (rest from reference TRBV11-2 and TRBJ1-2): EAGVAQSPRYKIIEKRQSVAFWCNPISGHATLYWYQQILGQGPKLLIQFQNNGVVDDSQLPKDRFSAERLKGVDSTLKIQPAKLEDSAVYLCASSPAWDRVRANYGYTFGSGTRLTVV.

This clone was counted a single time. The chain uses TRBV20-1 and TRBJ2-7; D unclear. V was trimmed by 6 bases and J by 4 bases, leaving 10 bases between them. Germline CDR1 is DFQATT and CDR2 is SNEGSKA (reference sequence). The CDR3 runs to 11 residues. For the CDR3, the DNA is TGCAGTGCCCCCGGAGTGTACGAGCAGTACTTC. Its protein product is CSAPGVYEQYF.

The chain combines TRBV7-2 with TRBJ1-2; 9 bases fit TRBD1. CDR3 length: 19 amino acids. J lost 3 bases, V lost 1 base, and 15 bases had no gene match. CDR1 is SGHTA, CDR2 FQGNSA, per germline. The CDR3 nucleotides read TGTGCCAGCAGCTTAGTCCCGGCCTGGACAGGGGCAGCGGACTATGGCTACACCTTC. It translates to CASSLVPAWTGAADYGYTF.

This chain links TRBV28 with TRBJ1-5; D unclear. The CDR3 runs to 12 residues. The germline CDR1 and CDR2 sequences are MDHEN and SYDVKM. V was trimmed by 3 bases and J by 6 bases, leaving 6 bases between them. The CDR3 DNA reads as TGTGCCAGCAGTTTGACAAGTCAGCCCCAGCATTTT. It yields the protein CASSLTSQPQHF.

The chain combines TRBV2 with TRBJ2-7, with D hard to call. Germline V gene data show CDR1 as SNHLY and CDR2 as FYNNEI. V was trimmed by 6 bases and J by 0 bases, leaving 6 bases between them. This CDR3 is 12 amino acids long. CDR3 sequence: CASRGSSYEQYF. CDR3 coding DNA: TGTGCCAGCAGGGGATCCTCCTACGAGCAGTACTTC.

This clone was found once. The chain has TRBV6-6 and TRBJ1-1, with D unclear. Germline V CDR1 and CDR2: MNHNY, SVGAGI (reference sequence). The CDR3 loop spans 13 amino acids. Trimming removed 4 bases at V and 4 bases at J, with 10 bases between. CDR3 sequence reads: CASSWREGTEAFF. The CDR3 nucleotides read TGTGCCAGCAGTTGGCGGGAGGGCACTGAAGCTTTCTTT.

The chain has TRBV11-1 and TRBJ1-1; 10 bases fit TRBD1. This CDR3 has 17 amino acids. V was clipped by 6 bases and J by 4 bases; unmatched bases: 14. Germline CDR1 reads SGHAT; CDR2 reads FQDESV (reference sequence). The CDR3 coding sequence is TGTGCCAGCAGACCCGCCCTGGGACAGGGGTTGGGCACTGAAGCTTTCTTT. Translation: CASRPALGQGLGTEAFF.

This chain joins TRBV11-2 and TRBJ2-1, with TRBD2 matching 7 bases. Germline V gene sequence: CDR1 SGHAT, CDR2 FQNNGV. This CDR3 is 14 amino acids long. V trimming: 3 bases; J trimming: 4 bases; junction bases outside the gene matches: 3. The CDR3 nucleotides read TGTGCCAGCAGCTTCCGGGACTATTACAATGAGCAGTTCTTC. The encoded protein is CASSFRDYYNEQFF. Based on the CDR3 plus reference TRBV11-2 and TRBJ2-1, the full variable domain is EAGVAQSPRYKIIEKRQSVAFWCNPISGHATLYWYQQILGQGPKLLIQFQNNGVVDDSQLPKDRFSAERLKGVDSTLKIQPAKLEDSAVYLCASSFRDYYNEQFFGPGTRLTVL.

V is TRBV14 and J is TRBJ2-7; D gene uncertain. Trimming removed 1 base from V and 2 bases from J, with 12 bases in between. CDR1 is SGHDN and CDR2 is FVKESK in the germline V gene. CDR3 size: 15 residues. DNA for the CDR3: TGTGCCAGCAGCCAAGCCCAAGCCTTTCCCTACGAGCAGTACTTC. Amino acids: CASSQAQAFPYEQYF. The full variable domain, completed using reference TRBV14 and TRBJ2-7, is EAGVTQFPSHSVIEKGQTVTLRCDPISGHDNLYWYRRVMGKEIKFLLHFVKESKQDESGMPNNRFLAERTGGTYSTLKVQPAELEDSGVYFCASSQAQAFPYEQYFGPGTRLTVT.

CDR3 protein: CASTRDSSYEQYF. For the CDR3, the DNA is TGTGCCAGCACCAGGGACAGCTCCTACGAGCAGTACTTC. This sequence joins TRBV6-1 and TRBJ2-7; TRBD1 aligns across 7 bases. Trimming removed 7 bases from V and 0 bases from J; junction bases left unmatched: 3. The CDR3 loop spans 13 amino acids. Germline lookup yields CDR1 MNHNS and CDR2 SASEGT.

Turning to this clone: Sequence at one end of the junction differs from germline and may be a read error. The chain joins TRBV5-1 to TRBJ2-2; TRBD2 might be the D (7 bases). Per the germline V gene, CDR1 is SGHRS and CDR2 is YFSETQ. This CDR3 contains 15 residues. The CDR3 DNA reads TGCGCCAGCAGCTACAGGGAGGGAAACAGCGGGGAGCTGTTTTTT. Residues: CASSYREGNSGELFF. The entire variable domain, with the rest obtained from reference TRBV5-1 and TRBJ2-2, is as follows: KAGVTQTPRYLIKTRGQQVTLSCSPISGHRSVSWYQQTPGQGLQFLFEYFSETQRNKGNFPGRFSGRQFSNSRSEMNVSTLELGDSALYLCASSYREGNSGELFFGEGSRLTVL.

The chain links TRBV2 to TRBJ2-6; 9 nucleotides match TRBD1. The V gene end was trimmed by 2 bases and the J gene end by 0 bases; junction bases not matched to a gene: 2. This CDR3 has 17 amino acids. Per the germline V gene, CDR1 is SNHLY and CDR2 is FYNNEI. The CDR3: CASSETTGGSGANVLTF. CDR3 DNA sequence: TGTGCCAGCAGTGAAACGACAGGGGGCTCTGGGGCCAACGTCCTGACTTTC.

The V gene is TRBV2, the J gene TRBJ2-7; TRBD1 might be the D (6 bases). The CDR3 runs to 13 residues. Trimming shortened V by 7 bases and J by 0 bases, and 10 bases separated the two germline ends. Germline V lookup: CDR1 SNHLY, CDR2 FYNNEI. The CDR3 loop reads CASMQGPSYEQYF. The CDR3 coding sequence is TGTGCCAGCATGCAGGGGCCCTCCTACGAGCAGTACTTC. The complete variable domain, with remaining parts taken from reference TRBV2 and TRBJ2-7, reads EPEVTQTPSHQVTQMGQEVILRCVPISNHLYFYWYRQILGQKVEFLVSFYNNEISEKSEIFDDQFSVERPDGSNFTLKIRSTKLEDSAMYFCASMQGPSYEQYFGPGTRLTVT.

This rearrangement joins TRBV27 to TRBJ2-2; maybe TRBD2 (5 bases). V dropped 4 bases and J dropped 6 bases, with 12 bases sitting between them. This CDR3 contains 14 residues. The germline CDR1 and CDR2 sequences are MNHEY and SMNVEV (reference sequence). The DNA of the CDR3 is TGTGCCAGCAGTTGGATGAGAGGGCCCGGGGAGCTGTTTTTT. Residues: CASSWMRGPGELFF.

This clone has just a few counts. Distinct nucleotide sequences in the sample also encode this CDR3. This chain's CDR3 is CASSLGGTEYNEQFF. The CDR3 nucleotides read TGCGCCAGCAGCTTGGGGGGAACAGAGTACAATGAGCAGTTCTTC. The chain combines TRBV5-1 with TRBJ2-1; D remains unclear. Germline CDR1 SGHRS, CDR2 YFSETQ. The V and J ends lost 0 bases and 4 bases respectively, with 11 bases between them. The length of the CDR3 is 15 residues.

This chain links TRBV27 with TRBJ2-5, with 9 positions matching TRBD2. The V gene's germline CDR1 is MNHEY and CDR2 SMNVEV (reference sequence). This CDR3 is built from 15 residues. J gave up 1 base and V 5 bases, and 5 bases lay outside the gene matches. CDR3 DNA: TGTGCCAGCAGTCTAGGCGGGGGGGGCCAAGAGACCCAGTACTTC. Protein: CASSLGGGGQETQYF.

J is TRBJ1-1 and V is TRBV2, with 8 bases that match TRBD1. V shed 6 bases, J shed 7 bases, and the junction held 13 bases outside the gene matches. There are 15 residues in the CDR3. CDR1 SNHLY and CDR2 FYNNEI come from the germline V gene. The CDR3 reads CASRPKDRAVFEAFF. CDR3 nucleotide sequence: TGTGCCAGCAGGCCGAAGGACAGGGCGGTGTTTGAAGCTTTCTTT.

The chain employs TRBV28 and TRBJ1-5; D may be TRBD1 (5 bases). V gave up 7 bases and J gave up 5 bases, with 15 bases separating them. The CDR3 has 14 amino acids. Per the germline V gene, CDR1 is MDHEN and CDR2 is SYDVKM. CDR3 bases: TGTGCCAGCACCAAGACAGAGATGGATCAGCCCCAGCATTTT. It yields the protein CASTKTEMDQPQHF.

This chain links TRBV2 with TRBJ2-1, with TRBD2 matching over 8 bases. Germline V lookup: CDR1 SNHLY, CDR2 FYNNEI. Trimming took 7 bases from V and 3 from J; bases not matched to a gene: 11. The CDR3 sequence is 16 residues long. CDR3 sequence: CASTNEGGGIYNEQFF. In DNA form, the CDR3 reads TGTGCCAGCACTAATGAGGGCGGGGGGATCTACAATGAGCAGTTCTTC.

Note on this clone: Other DNA sequences within the sample encode an identical CDR3. V usage is TRBV5-6 and J usage is TRBJ1-3; TRBD1 aligns across 8 bases. The germline gives CDR1 SGHDT, CDR2 YYEEEE. The J segment lost 2 bases and the V segment lost 1 base, leaving 5 bases of the junction unmatched. The CDR3 contains 16 residues. CDR3: CASSLYPDRAGNTIYF. CDR3 bases: TGTGCCAGCAGCTTGTATCCGGACAGGGCTGGAAACACCATATATTTT.